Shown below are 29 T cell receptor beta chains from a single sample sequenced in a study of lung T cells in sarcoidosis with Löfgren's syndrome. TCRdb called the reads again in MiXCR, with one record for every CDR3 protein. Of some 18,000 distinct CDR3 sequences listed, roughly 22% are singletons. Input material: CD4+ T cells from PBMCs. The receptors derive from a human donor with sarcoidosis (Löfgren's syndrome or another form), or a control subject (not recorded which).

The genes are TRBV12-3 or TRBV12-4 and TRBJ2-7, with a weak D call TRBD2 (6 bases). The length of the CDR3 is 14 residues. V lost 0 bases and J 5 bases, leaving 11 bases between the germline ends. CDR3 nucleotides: TGTGCCAGCAGTTTAGCGGGAGGAGTCCACGAGCAGTACTTC. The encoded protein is CASSLAGGVHEQYF.

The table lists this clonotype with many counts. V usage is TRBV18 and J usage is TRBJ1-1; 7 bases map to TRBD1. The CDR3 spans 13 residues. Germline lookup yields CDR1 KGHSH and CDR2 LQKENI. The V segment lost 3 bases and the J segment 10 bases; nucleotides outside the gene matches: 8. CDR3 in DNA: TGTGCCAGCTCACCTACCTTGGACAGGCGAGCTTTCTTT. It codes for CASSPTLDRRAFF.

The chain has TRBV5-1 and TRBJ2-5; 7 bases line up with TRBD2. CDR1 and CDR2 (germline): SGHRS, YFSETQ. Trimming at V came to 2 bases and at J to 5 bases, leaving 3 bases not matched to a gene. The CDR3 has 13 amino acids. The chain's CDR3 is CASSLGLEETQYF. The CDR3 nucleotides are TGCGCCAGCAGCTTAGGACTAGAGGAGACCCAGTACTTC.

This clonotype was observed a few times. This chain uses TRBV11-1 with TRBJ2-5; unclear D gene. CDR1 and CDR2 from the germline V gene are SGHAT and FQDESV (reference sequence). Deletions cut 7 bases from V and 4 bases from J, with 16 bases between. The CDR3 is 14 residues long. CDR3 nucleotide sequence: TGTGCCAGCACAAATAAGACGAGAGGAGAGACCCAGTACTTC. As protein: CASTNKTRGETQYF.

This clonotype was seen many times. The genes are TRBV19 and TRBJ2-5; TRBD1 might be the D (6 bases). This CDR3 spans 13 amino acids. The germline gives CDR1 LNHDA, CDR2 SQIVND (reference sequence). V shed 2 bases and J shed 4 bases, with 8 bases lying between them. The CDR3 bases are TGTGCCAGTAGTATATCGGACAGAGAGACCCAGTACTTC. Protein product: CASSISDRETQYF.

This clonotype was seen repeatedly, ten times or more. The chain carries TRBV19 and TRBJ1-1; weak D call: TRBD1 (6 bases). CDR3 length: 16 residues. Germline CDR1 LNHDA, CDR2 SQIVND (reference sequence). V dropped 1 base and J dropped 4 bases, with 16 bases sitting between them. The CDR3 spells CASSIGRQGSGTEAFF. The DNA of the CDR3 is TGTGCCAGTAGTATAGGTCGGCAGGGGAGTGGCACTGAAGCTTTCTTT.

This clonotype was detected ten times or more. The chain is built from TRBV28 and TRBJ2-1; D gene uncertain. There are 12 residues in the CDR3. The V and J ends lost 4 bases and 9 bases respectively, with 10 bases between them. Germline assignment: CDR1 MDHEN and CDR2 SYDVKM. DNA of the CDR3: TGTGCCAGCAGTTCAAGTCCGGTTGAGCAGTTCTTC. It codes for CASSSSPVEQFF.

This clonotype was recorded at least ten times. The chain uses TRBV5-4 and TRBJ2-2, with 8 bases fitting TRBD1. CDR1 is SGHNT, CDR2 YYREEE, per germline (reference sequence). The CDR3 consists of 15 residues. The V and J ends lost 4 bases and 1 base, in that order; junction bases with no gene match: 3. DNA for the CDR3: TGTGCCAGCAGCCCGGGGACAGGGAACACCGGGGAGCTGTTTTTT. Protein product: CASSPGTGNTGELFF.

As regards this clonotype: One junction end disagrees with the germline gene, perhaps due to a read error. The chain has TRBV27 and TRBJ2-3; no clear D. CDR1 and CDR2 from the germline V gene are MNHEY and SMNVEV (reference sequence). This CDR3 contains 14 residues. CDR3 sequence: CASSFGAPTDTQCF. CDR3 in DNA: TGTGCCAGCAGTTTTGGCGCACCAACAGATACACAGTGTTTT.

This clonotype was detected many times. CDR3 in DNA: TGTGCCAGCAGTTATCAGGGGCCAGATACGCAGTATTTT. This gives the protein CASSYQGPDTQYF. The chain has TRBV12-3 or TRBV12-4 and TRBJ2-3; weak D call: TRBD1 (6 bases). This CDR3 is built from 13 residues. Trimming removed 4 bases at V and 4 bases at J, with 9 bases between.

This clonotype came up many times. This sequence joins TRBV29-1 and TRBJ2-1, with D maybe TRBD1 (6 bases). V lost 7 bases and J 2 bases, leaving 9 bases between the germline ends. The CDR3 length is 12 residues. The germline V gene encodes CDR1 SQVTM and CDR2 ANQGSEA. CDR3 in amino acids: CSAGDTYNEQFF. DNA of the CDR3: TGCAGCGCCGGGGACACCTACAATGAGCAGTTCTTC.

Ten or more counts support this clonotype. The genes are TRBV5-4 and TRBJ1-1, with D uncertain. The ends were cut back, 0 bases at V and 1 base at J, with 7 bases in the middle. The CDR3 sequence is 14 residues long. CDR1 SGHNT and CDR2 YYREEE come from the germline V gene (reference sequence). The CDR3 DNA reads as TGTGCCAGCAGCTTGGACAGTACGAACACTGAAGCTTTCTTT. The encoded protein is CASSLDSTNTEAFF.

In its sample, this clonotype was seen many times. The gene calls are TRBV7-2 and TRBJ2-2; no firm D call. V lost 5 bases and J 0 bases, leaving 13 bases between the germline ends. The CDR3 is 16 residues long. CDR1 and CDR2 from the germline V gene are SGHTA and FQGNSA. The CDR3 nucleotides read TGTGCCAGCAGCAAACGTGGGTCCGCGAACACCGGGGAGCTGTTTTTT. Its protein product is CASSKRGSANTGELFF.

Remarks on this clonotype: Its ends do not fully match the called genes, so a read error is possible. The CDR3 sequence is CASSLRLAYAGELFF. DNA of the CDR3: TGTGCCAGCAGTTTGCGACTAGCATACGCCGGTGAGCTGTTTTTT. The chain links TRBV12-3 or TRBV12-4 to TRBJ2-2; 7 nucleotides align to TRBD2. The CDR3 runs to 15 residues.

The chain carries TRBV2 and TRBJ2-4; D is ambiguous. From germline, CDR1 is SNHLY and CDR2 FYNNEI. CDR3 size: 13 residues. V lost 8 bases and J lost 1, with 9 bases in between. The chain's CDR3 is CASSSPAKNIQYF. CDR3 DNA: TGTGCCAGCTCGTCGCCGGCCAAAAACATTCAGTACTTC.

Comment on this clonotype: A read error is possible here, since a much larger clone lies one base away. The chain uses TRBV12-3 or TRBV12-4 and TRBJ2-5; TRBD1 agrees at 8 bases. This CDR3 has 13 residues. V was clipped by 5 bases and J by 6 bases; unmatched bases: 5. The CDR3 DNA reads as TGTGCCAGCAGTCTCGGGACAGGCAAGACCCAGTACTTC. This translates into CASSLGTGKTQYF.

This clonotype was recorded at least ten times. The CDR3 loop reads CASSPGDRKNQPQHF. DNA of the CDR3: TGTGCCAGTAGCCCGGGAGACAGGAAAAATCAGCCCCAGCATTTT. This rearrangement joins TRBV19 to TRBJ1-5; D possibly corresponds to TRBD1 (6 bases). CDR1 is LNHDA, CDR2 SQIVND, per germline (reference sequence). This CDR3 is 15 amino acids long. V lost 6 bases and J 4 bases, leaving 16 bases between the germline ends.

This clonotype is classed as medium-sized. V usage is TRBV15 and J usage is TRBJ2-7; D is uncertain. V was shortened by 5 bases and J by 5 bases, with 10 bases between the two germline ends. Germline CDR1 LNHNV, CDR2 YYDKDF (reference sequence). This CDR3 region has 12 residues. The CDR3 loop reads CATSHPTHEQYF. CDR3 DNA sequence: TGTGCCACCAGCCACCCGACCCACGAGCAGTACTTC.

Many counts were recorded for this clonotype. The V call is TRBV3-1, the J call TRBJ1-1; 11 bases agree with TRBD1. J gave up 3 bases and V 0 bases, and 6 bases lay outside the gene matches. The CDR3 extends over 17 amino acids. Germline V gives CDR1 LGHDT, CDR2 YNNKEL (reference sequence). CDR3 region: CASSQDSRTGGHTEAFF. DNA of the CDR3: TGTGCCAGCAGCCAAGATAGTAGGACAGGGGGCCACACTGAAGCTTTCTTT.

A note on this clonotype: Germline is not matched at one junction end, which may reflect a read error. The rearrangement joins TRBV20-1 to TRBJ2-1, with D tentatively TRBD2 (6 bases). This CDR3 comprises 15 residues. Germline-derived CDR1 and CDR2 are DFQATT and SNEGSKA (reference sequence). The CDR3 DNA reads TGCAGTGCTGGAGATGCGGGATTCTCTGACAATGAGCGGTTCTTC. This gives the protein CSAGDAGFSDNERFF.

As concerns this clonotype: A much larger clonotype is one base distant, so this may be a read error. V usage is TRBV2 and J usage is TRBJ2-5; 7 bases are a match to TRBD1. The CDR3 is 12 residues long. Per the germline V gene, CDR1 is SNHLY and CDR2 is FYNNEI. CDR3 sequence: CASIEQGTGQYF. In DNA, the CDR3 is TGTGCCAGCATTGAACAGGGGACCGGCCAGTACTTC.

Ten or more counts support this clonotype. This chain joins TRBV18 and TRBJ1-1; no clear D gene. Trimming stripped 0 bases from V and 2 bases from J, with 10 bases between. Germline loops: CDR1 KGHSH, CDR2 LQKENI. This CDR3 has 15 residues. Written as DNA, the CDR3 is TGTGCCAGCTCACCACCGGTCGCACCAAACACTGAAGCTTTCTTT. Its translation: CASSPPVAPNTEAFF.

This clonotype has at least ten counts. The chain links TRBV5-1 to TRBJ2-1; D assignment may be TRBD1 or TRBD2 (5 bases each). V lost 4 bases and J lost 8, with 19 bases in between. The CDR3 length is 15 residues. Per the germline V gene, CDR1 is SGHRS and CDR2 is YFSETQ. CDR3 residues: CASSPGPDGTDEQFF. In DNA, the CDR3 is TGCGCCAGCAGCCCGGGGCCGGACGGGACGGATGAGCAGTTCTTC.

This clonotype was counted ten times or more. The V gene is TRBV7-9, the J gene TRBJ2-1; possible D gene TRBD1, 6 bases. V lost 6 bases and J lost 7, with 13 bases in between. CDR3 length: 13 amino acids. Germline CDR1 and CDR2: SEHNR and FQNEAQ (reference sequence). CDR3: CASSLQGRNEQFF. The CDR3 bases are TGTGCCAGCAGTCTCCAGGGGCGGAATGAGCAGTTCTTC.

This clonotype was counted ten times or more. CDR3 in amino acids: CASRLAGGADTQYF. The CDR3, as DNA: TGTGCCAGCAGGCTAGCGGGGGGGGCAGATACGCAGTATTTT. This sequence joins TRBV7-2 and TRBJ2-3, with TRBD2 matching over 12 bases. CDR1 is SGHTA, CDR2 FQGNSA, per germline. The CDR3 is 14 residues long. Trimming cost V 6 bases and J 4 bases; bases outside gene matches: 2.

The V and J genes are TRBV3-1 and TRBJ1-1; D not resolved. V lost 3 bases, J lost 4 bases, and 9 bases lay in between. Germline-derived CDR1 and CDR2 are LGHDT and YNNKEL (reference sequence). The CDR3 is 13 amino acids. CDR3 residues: CASSHGFSTEAFF. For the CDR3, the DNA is TGTGCCAGCAGCCACGGCTTCTCCACTGAAGCTTTCTTT. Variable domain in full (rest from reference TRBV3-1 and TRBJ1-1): DTAVSQTPKYLVTQMGNDKSIKCEQNLGHDTMYWYKQDSKKFLKIMFSYNNKELIINETVPNRFSPKSPDKAHLNLHINSLELGDSAVYFCASSHGFSTEAFFGQGTRLTVV.

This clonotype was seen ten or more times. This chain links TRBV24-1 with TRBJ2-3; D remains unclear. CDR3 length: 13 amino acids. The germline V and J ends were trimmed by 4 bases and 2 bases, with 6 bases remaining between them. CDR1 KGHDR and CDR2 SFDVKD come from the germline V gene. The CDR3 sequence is CATSEIVTDTQYF. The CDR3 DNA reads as TGTGCCACCAGTGAGATTGTCACAGATACGCAGTATTTT.

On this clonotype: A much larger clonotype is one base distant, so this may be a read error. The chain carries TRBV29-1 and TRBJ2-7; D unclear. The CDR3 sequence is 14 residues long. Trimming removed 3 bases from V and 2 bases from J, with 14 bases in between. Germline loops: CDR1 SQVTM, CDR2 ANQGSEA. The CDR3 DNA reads TGCAGCGTTGAGGGCGCCACAAGCCCCTACGAGCAGTACTTC. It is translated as CSVEGATSPYEQYF.

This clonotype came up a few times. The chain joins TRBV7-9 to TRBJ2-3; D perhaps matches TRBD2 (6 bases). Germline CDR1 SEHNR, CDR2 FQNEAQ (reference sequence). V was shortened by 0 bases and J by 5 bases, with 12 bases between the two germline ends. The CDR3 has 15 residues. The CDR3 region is CASSLATGVIDTQYF. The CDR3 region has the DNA TGTGCCAGCAGCTTAGCGACGGGAGTAATAGATACGCAGTATTTT.